Listed below are T cell receptor beta chains from one sample, sequenced in a study of a mutant IDH1 vaccine in newly diagnosed glioma. The protocol was immunoSEQ multiplex PCR, while the TCRdb copy is restricted to in-frame clones and leaves out a portion. The repertoire holds 30,000 to 40,000 clones, with roughly 90% as singletons. These receptors are not linked to any known antigen. This specimen was PBMCs, taken from a glioma patient whose treatment included an IDH1 peptide vaccine. All receptors come from a woman aged 40 to 49 with glioma. CDR3s include the opening cysteine and the closing phenylalanine or tryptophan. Fields, in order: V gene, D gene, J gene, clone size, CDR3 DNA, CDR3 protein. A D gene is named only where the DNA matches it firmly. Expanded clones get a size class; other rows say once, few or many, or leave the size out.

V gene: TRBV15; D gene: TRBD2; J gene: TRBJ2-5; clone size: .; CDR3 DNA: TGTGCCACCAGCAGAAACGGACTAGGCCAAGAGACCCAGTACTTC; CDR3 protein: CATSRNGLGQETQYF
V gene: TRBV2; D gene: .; J gene: TRBJ1-1; clone size: few; CDR3 DNA: TGTGCCAGCAGTGCGCACCGGAACACTGAAGCTTTCTTT; CDR3 protein: CASSAHRNTEAFF
V gene: TRBV5-4; D gene: TRBD1; J gene: TRBJ1-2; clone size: .; CDR3 DNA: TGTGCCAGCAGCTGGGGTGGACAGGGTCTAACTATCAACTATGGCTACACCTTC; CDR3 protein: CASSWGGQGLTINYGYTF
V gene: TRBV19; D gene: TRBD1; J gene: TRBJ1-1; clone size: .; CDR3 DNA: TGTGCCAGTACCCCTACAGGGGAGAACACTGAAGCTTTCTTT; CDR3 protein: CASTPTGENTEAFF
V gene: TRBV25-1; D gene: .; J gene: TRBJ1-6; clone size: .; CDR3 DNA: TGTGCCAGCAGTGAATATGGGACGGATTCACCCCTCCACTTT; CDR3 protein: CASSEYGTDSPLHF
V gene: TRBV5-4; D gene: TRBD1; J gene: TRBJ2-7; clone size: once; CDR3 DNA: TGTGCCAGCAGCGACAGGGTAGGGTTATACGAGCAGTACTTC; CDR3 protein: CASSDRVGLYEQYF
V gene: TRBV10-2; D gene: .; J gene: TRBJ2-7; clone size: .; CDR3 DNA: TGCGCCAGCCAAACGGTGGGTACCTACGAGCAGTACTTC; CDR3 protein: CASQTVGTYEQYF
V gene: TRBV4-1; D gene: TRBD2; J gene: TRBJ2-2; clone size: .; CDR3 DNA: TGCGCCAGCAGCCACCCGAGGGAACTAGCGGCGAACACCGGGGAGCTGTTTTTT; CDR3 protein: CASSHPRELAANTGELFF
V gene: TRBV25-1; D gene: .; J gene: TRBJ2-7; clone size: .; CDR3 DNA: TGTGCCAGCAGTGATAGCAGGGCGTACGAGCAGTACTTC; CDR3 protein: CASSDSRAYEQYF
V gene: TRBV10-3; D gene: .; J gene: TRBJ2-5; clone size: .; CDR3 DNA: TGTGCCATCAGCTACCAAGAGACCCAGTACTTC; CDR3 protein: CAISYQETQYF
V gene: TRBV4-1; D gene: .; J gene: TRBJ1-2; clone size: .; CDR3 DNA: TGCGCCAGCAGCCAAGATCTAGAGGCAGATACAAACTATGGCTACACCTTC; CDR3 protein: CASSQDLEADTNYGYTF
V gene: TRBV5-6; D gene: .; J gene: TRBJ1-2; clone size: .; CDR3 DNA: TGTGCCAGCAGCTTGGCAGGGCGAGGCTACACCTTC; CDR3 protein: CASSLAGRGYTF
V gene: TRBV5-1; D gene: TRBD1; J gene: TRBJ1-2; clone size: .; CDR3 DNA: TGCGCCAGCAGCGACCCGGGACAGGGGGCATCGGGCTACACCTTC; CDR3 protein: CASSDPGQGASGYTF
V gene: TRBV2; D gene: .; J gene: TRBJ2-7; clone size: .; CDR3 DNA: TGTGCCAGCAGGCAATCCTACGAGCAGTACTTC; CDR3 protein: CASRQSYEQYF
V gene: TRBV6-1; D gene: .; J gene: TRBJ2-7; clone size: .; CDR3 DNA: TGTGCCAGCAGTGAAGAGGCGGATTTTAGCTCCTACGAGCAGTACTTC; CDR3 protein: CASSEEADFSSYEQYF
V gene: TRBV5-1; D gene: .; J gene: TRBJ1-1; clone size: .; CDR3 DNA: TGCGCCAGCAGCCTGGAGATTGGCAGGGCGAACACTGAAGCTTTCTTT; CDR3 protein: CASSLEIGRANTEAFF
V gene: TRBV6-1; D gene: TRBD1; J gene: TRBJ1-1; clone size: .; CDR3 DNA: TGTGCCAGCAGAAGTACAGGGGGCACTGAAGCTTTCTTT; CDR3 protein: CASRSTGGTEAFF
V gene: TRBV6-5; D gene: TRBD2; J gene: TRBJ2-2; clone size: few; CDR3 DNA: TGTGCCAGCGCGGGACTAGCGGGGGACACCGGGGAGCTGTTTTTT; CDR3 protein: CASAGLAGDTGELFF
V gene: TRBV27; D gene: .; J gene: TRBJ1-1; clone size: once; CDR3 DNA: TGTGCCAGCAGTTGGCAGGGATCGTACACTGAAGCTTTCTTT; CDR3 protein: CASSWQGSYTEAFF
V gene: TRBV6-5; D gene: TRBD1; J gene: TRBJ1-1; clone size: .; CDR3 DNA: TGTGCCAGCAACGGCCCCGGGACAGGGAACACTGAAGCTTTCTTT; CDR3 protein: CASNGPGTGNTEAFF
V gene: TRBV18; D gene: TRBD2; J gene: TRBJ2-2; clone size: .; CDR3 DNA: TGTGCCAGCTCACCCCAGCCGGCGGGGAGGGTCAACACCGGGGAGCTGTTTTTT; CDR3 protein: CASSPQPAGRVNTGELFF
V gene: TRBV10-2; D gene: TRBD2; J gene: TRBJ2-1; clone size: .; CDR3 DNA: TGCGCCAGCAGTGACGATATGGGGACTAGTTTCTACAATGAGCAGTTCTTC; CDR3 protein: CASSDDMGTSFYNEQFF
V gene: TRBV4-1; D gene: TRBD1; J gene: TRBJ2-1; clone size: few; CDR3 DNA: TGCGCCAGCAGCCTTCCGGGACAGGGGAATGAGCAGTTCTTC; CDR3 protein: CASSLPGQGNEQFF
V gene: TRBV20-1; D gene: .; J gene: TRBJ2-7; clone size: .; CDR3 DNA: TGCAGTGCTAGAGCGGGGGTGGGGCAGTACTTC; CDR3 protein: CSARAGVGQYF